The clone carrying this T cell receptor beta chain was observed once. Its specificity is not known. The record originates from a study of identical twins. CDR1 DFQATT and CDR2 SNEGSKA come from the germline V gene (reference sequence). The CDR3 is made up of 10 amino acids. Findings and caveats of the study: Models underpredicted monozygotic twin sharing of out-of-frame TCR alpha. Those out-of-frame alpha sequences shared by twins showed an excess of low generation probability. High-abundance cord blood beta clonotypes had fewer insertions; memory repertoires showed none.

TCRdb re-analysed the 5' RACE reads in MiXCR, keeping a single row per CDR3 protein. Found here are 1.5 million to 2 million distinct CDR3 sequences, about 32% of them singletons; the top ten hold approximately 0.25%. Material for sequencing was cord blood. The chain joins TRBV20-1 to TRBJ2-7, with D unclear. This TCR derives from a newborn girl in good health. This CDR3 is CMMVADEQYF. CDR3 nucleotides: TGCATGATGGTCGCGGACGAGCAGTACTTC.